One and the same sample provided the 17 T cell receptor beta chains below, sequenced in a study of blood T cell repertoires in COVID-19. TCRdb keeps only in-frame clones here, not all; method: immunoSEQ multiplex PCR. The sample holds roughly 260,000 clones, 75% to 85% seen once. The sample consisted of peripheral blood. Receptors were obtained from a woman in her 70s with acute or convalescent COVID-19.

The chain uses TRBV6-2 or TRBV6-3 and TRBJ2-3, with 8 bases that match TRBD2. Trimming took 6 bases from V and 3 from J; bases not matched to a gene: 23. CDR3 length: 20 amino acids. Germline CDR1 reads MNHEY; CDR2 reads SVGEGT. CDR3 residues: CASRYPTSGIPEGGTDTQYF. The CDR3, as DNA: TGTGCCAGCAGATACCCAACTAGCGGAATCCCTGAAGGTGGGACAGATACGCAGTATTTT.

This clone was found a few times. The gene calls are TRBV11-2 and TRBJ1-5; D may be TRBD1 (5 bases). The germline gives CDR1 SGHAT, CDR2 FQNNGV. CDR3 length: 14 residues. The germline V and J ends were trimmed by 4 bases and 3 bases, with 10 bases remaining between them. DNA of the CDR3: TGTGCCAGCAGCTCTGTGACAGACAATCAGCCCCAGCATTTT. This encodes CASSSVTDNQPQHF. Variable domain in full (rest from reference TRBV11-2 and TRBJ1-5): EAGVAQSPRYKIIEKRQSVAFWCNPISGHATLYWYQQILGQGPKLLIQFQNNGVVDDSQLPKDRFSAERLKGVDSTLKIQPAKLEDSAVYLCASSSVTDNQPQHFGDGTRLSIL.

The chain employs TRBV19 and TRBJ1-1, with TRBD1 as a possible D gene (5 bases). Germline V CDR1 and CDR2: LNHDA, SQIVND (reference sequence). This CDR3 is built from 15 residues. The germline V and J ends were trimmed by 7 bases and 1 base, with 16 bases remaining between them. CDR3 amino acids: CASKIGGTKNTEAFF. The CDR3 coding sequence is TGTGCCAGTAAAATCGGAGGGACCAAGAACACTGAAGCTTTCTTT.

The chain has TRBV20-1 and TRBJ1-2, with a tentative D call TRBD1 (5 bases). This CDR3 contains 11 residues. V lost 6 bases to trimming and J lost 4 bases, with 9 bases between them. Per germline, CDR1 DFQATT and CDR2 SNEGSKA (reference sequence). CDR3 protein: CSAPTGYGYTF. CDR3 in DNA: TGCAGTGCACCCACAGGCTATGGCTACACCTTC.

The rearrangement links TRBV5-5 to TRBJ1-5; 8 nucleotides align to TRBD1. The CDR3 length is 14 residues. Germline V gene lookup returns CDR1 SGHKS and CDR2 YYEKEE (reference sequence). The V and J ends lost 5 bases and 11 bases, in that order; junction bases with no gene match: 12. This CDR3 reads CASSWDRSPGAQHF. CDR3 nucleotides: TGTGCCAGCAGTTGGGACAGGTCCCCTGGGGCCCAGCATTTT.

The V call is TRBV5-5, the J call TRBJ2-5, with TRBD2 matching 7 bases. Per the germline V gene, CDR1 is SGHKS and CDR2 is YYEKEE (reference sequence). The CDR3 consists of 18 residues. The ends lost 0 bases at V and 2 bases at J; junction bases unmatched: 13. In nucleotides, the CDR3 is TGTGCCAGCAGCTTGGCCTCCTTGGGGTGGGAGGGACAAGAGACCCAGTACTTC. Amino acids: CASSLASLGWEGQETQYF.

V gene TRBV28 combines with J gene TRBJ2-7; D perhaps matches TRBD1 (6 bases). Germline V gene lookup returns CDR1 MDHEN and CDR2 SYDVKM. The germline V and J ends were trimmed by 7 bases and 9 bases, with 19 bases remaining between them. The CDR3 runs to 13 residues. CDR3 DNA: TGTGCCAGCATCACCGGTGGGGGCAGAGGGCAGTACTTC. Protein product: CASITGGGRGQYF.

CDR3 in DNA: TGTGCCAGCAGCCCCCTATCCCAGCGGGGGGATGAGCAGTTCTTC. It specifies CASSPLSQRGDEQFF. This chain links TRBV5-5 with TRBJ2-1, with 9 bases aligning to TRBD2. Germline V lookup: CDR1 SGHKS, CDR2 YYEKEE (reference sequence). V gave up 4 bases and J gave up 8 bases; unmatched junction bases: 10. The length of the CDR3 is 15 residues. Full variable domain (missing parts from reference TRBV5-5 and TRBJ2-1): DAGVTQSPTHLIKTRGQQVTLRCSPISGHKSVSWYQQVLGQGPQFIFQYYEKEERGRGNFPDRFSARQFPNYSSELNVNALLLGDSALYLCASSPLSQRGDEQFFGPGTRLTVL.

This clone was recorded once. The sample carries other DNA sequences with the same CDR3. The V gene is TRBV11-2, the J gene TRBJ1-2; maybe TRBD1 (5 bases). CDR3 length: 13 amino acids. CDR1 and CDR2 from the germline V gene are SGHAT and FQNNGV. With 3 bases removed from V and 2 bases from J, the gap between germline ends came to 7 bases. The CDR3 is CASSLGQNYGYTF. CDR3 DNA: TGTGCCAGCAGCTTGGGGCAGAACTATGGCTACACCTTC.

This chain uses TRBV18 with TRBJ1-4, with a tentative D call TRBD1 (6 bases). V lost 5 bases and J lost 4, with 8 bases in between. The CDR3 loop spans 13 amino acids. Germline CDR1 and CDR2: KGHSH and LQKENI. As DNA, the CDR3 is TGTGCCAGCTCAGGACAGAATAATGAAAAACTGTTTTTT. Encoded protein: CASSGQNNEKLFF.

This clone came up many times. The J gene is TRBJ2-7, the V gene TRBV18, with a tentative D call TRBD1 (5 bases). The CDR3 has 15 amino acids. V lost 5 bases, J lost 1 base, and 15 bases lay in between. Germline CDR1 and CDR2: KGHSH and LQKENI. The CDR3 nucleotides read TGTGCCAGCTCATCGTCACCTCAGGGTTCCTACGAGCAGTACTTC. Protein: CASSSSPQGSYEQYF.

This sequence joins TRBV2 and TRBJ1-2; TRBD1 matches 9 bases. The germline V gene encodes CDR1 SNHLY and CDR2 FYNNEI. The CDR3 length is 15 residues. The junction had 4 bases not matched to a gene; V was cut back by 3 bases and J by 2 bases. CDR3 residues: CASSDGQGRNYGYTF. In DNA, the CDR3 is TGTGCCAGCAGTGACGGACAGGGGCGGAACTATGGCTACACCTTC.

This chain links TRBV10-2 with TRBJ1-5, with TRBD1 matching over 7 bases. Germline V gene sequence: CDR1 WSHSY, CDR2 SAAADI. This CDR3 spans 15 amino acids. Trimming took 6 bases from V and 3 from J; bases not matched to a gene: 8. CDR3 nucleotide sequence: TGCGCCAGCAGGCCTGGGACAGCATACAATCAGCCCCAGCATTTT. Translated, it gives CASRPGTAYNQPQHF.

J is TRBJ1-3 and V is TRBV9; D gene uncertain. The CDR3 is 16 residues long. Trimming stripped 4 bases from V and 2 bases from J, with 16 bases between. CDR1 is SGDLS, CDR2 YYNGEE, per germline. The CDR3 DNA reads as TGTGCCAGCAGCTCACCCCTAGATTTGCCTGGAAACACCATATATTTT. Translated: CASSSPLDLPGNTIYF. The full variable domain, completed using reference TRBV9 and TRBJ1-3, is DSGVTQTPKHLITATGQRVTLRCSPRSGDLSVYWYQQSLDQGLQFLIQYYNGEERAKGNILERFSAQQFPDLHSELNLSSLELGDSALYFCASSSPLDLPGNTIYFGEGSWLTVV.

V gene TRBV2 combines with J gene TRBJ1-4, with D possibly being TRBD1 (5 bases). Germline-derived CDR1 and CDR2 are SNHLY and FYNNEI. The CDR3 totals 15 residues. With 5 bases removed from V and 0 bases from J, the gap between germline ends came to 10 bases. The CDR3 reads CASSSQGATNEKLFF. The DNA of the CDR3 is TGTGCCAGCAGTTCGCAGGGTGCAACTAATGAAAAACTGTTTTTT.

The chain is built from TRBV5-4 and TRBJ2-7; 7 bases line up with TRBD2. Germline V gene data show CDR1 as SGHNT and CDR2 as YYREEE (reference sequence). The CDR3 is made up of 15 amino acids. V was clipped by 0 bases and J by 2 bases; unmatched bases: 5. CDR3 sequence: CASSLGGRGTYEQYF. The CDR3 DNA is TGTGCCAGCAGCTTGGGTGGGAGGGGAACCTACGAGCAGTACTTC.

CDR3 sequence: CSVAGEETQYF. CDR3 bases: TGCAGTGTAGCGGGGGAAGAGACCCAGTACTTC. This chain uses TRBV29-1 with TRBJ2-5; 9 bases line up with TRBD2. Germline V gene data show CDR1 as SQVTM and CDR2 as ANQGSEA. The CDR3 runs to 11 residues. The full variable domain, completed using reference TRBV29-1 and TRBJ2-5, is SAVISQKPSRDICQRGTSLTIQCQVDSQVTMMFWYRQQPGQSLTLIATANQGSEATYESGFVIDKFPISRPNLTFSTLTVSNMSPEDSSIYLCSVAGEETQYFGPGTRLLVL.